The 8 T cell receptor beta chains below come from one sample, sequenced in a study of post-analysis software for immune sequencing data. Overall study findings and caveats: The study found TRBV5-6, TRBV5-1 and TRBV20-1 among roughly 5 TRBV segments more frequent in patients than controls.

These receptors lack a known antigen. Prepared libraries of TCR beta cDNA carried unique molecular identifiers. Each CDR3 protein gets one entry after TCRdb re-called the PCR reads with MiXCR. Among approximately 440,000 distinct CDR3 sequences, under 55% were seen once, and the ten largest hold about an eighth. The sequenced sample was blood. The receptors originated from a girl between 10 and 17 years old with multiple sclerosis.

The chain joins TRBV20-1 to TRBJ1-5, with a tentative D call TRBD1 (5 bases). Germline CDR1 is DFQATT and CDR2 is SNEGSKA (reference sequence). This CDR3 spans 13 amino acids. The germline V and J ends were trimmed by 1 base and 5 bases, with 9 bases remaining between them. The CDR3 loop is CSARVGGDQPQHF. The CDR3, as DNA: TGCAGTGCTAGAGTGGGGGGGGATCAGCCCCAGCATTTT.

This clonotype showed up just a few times. V and J are TRBV5-1 and TRBJ2-7, with 12 bases lining up with TRBD2. The CDR3 totals 16 residues. J lost 4 bases, V lost 4 bases, and 9 bases had no gene match. Germline-derived CDR1 and CDR2 are SGHRS and YFSETQ. CDR3: CASSPRLAGVGYEQYF. The CDR3 region has the DNA TGCGCCAGCAGCCCCCGACTAGCGGGAGTCGGGTACGAGCAGTACTTC.

The chain links TRBV7-2 to TRBJ2-6, with D possibly being TRBD2 (7 bases). The germline V gene encodes CDR1 SGHTA and CDR2 FQGNSA. The CDR3 extends over 18 amino acids. Trimming stripped 5 bases from V and 0 bases from J, with 17 bases between. The CDR3 reads CASSPRGEGGSGANVLTF. DNA of the CDR3: TGTGCCAGCAGCCCCCGGGGGGAGGGGGGCTCTGGGGCCAACGTCCTGACTTTC.

The chain links TRBV5-1 to TRBJ2-5; tentatively, D is TRBD2 (6 bases). The CDR3 length is 13 residues. V was cut by 4 bases and J by 5 bases, with 12 bases left in between. The germline gives CDR1 SGHRS, CDR2 YFSETQ. This chain's CDR3 is CASSATGEETQYF. As DNA, the CDR3 is TGCGCCAGCAGCGCCACGGGGGAGGAGACCCAGTACTTC.

The chain is built from TRBV6-6 and TRBJ2-1; 8 nucleotides match TRBD1. This CDR3 has 15 amino acids. V shed 7 bases and J 4 bases; nucleotides not matched to a gene: 9. Germline V lookup: CDR1 MNHNY, CDR2 SVGAGI (reference sequence). The CDR3 DNA reads TGTGCCAGCACCAAATCCCGGGACAGGTACAATGAGCAGTTCTTC. Its protein is CASTKSRDRYNEQFF.

The count of this clonotype is one. The chain employs TRBV5-1 and TRBJ1-1, with D possibly TRBD1 on 6 matching bases. The CDR3 length is 15 residues. From germline, CDR1 is SGHRS and CDR2 YFSETQ. Between the trimmed V and J ends, which lost 2 bases and 2 bases, there was a span of 13 bases. For the CDR3, the DNA is TGCGCCAGCAGCTTTTCGGTAGGGGGAAACACTGAAGCTTTCTTT. This sequence encodes CASSFSVGGNTEAFF.

V and J are TRBV5-1 and TRBJ2-1; TRBD2 matches 11 bases. V lost 5 bases to trimming and J lost 2 bases; unmatched junction nucleotides: 6. There are 16 residues in the CDR3. Germline CDR1 reads SGHRS; CDR2 reads YFSETQ. The CDR3 DNA sequence: TGCGCCAGCAGACTTACTAGCGGGAGTCCCTACAATGAGCAGTTCTTC. Translating gives CASRLTSGSPYNEQFF.

This clonotype was recorded a few times. V is TRBV7-9 and J is TRBJ2-3; D not certain. The V end was cut by 0 bases, the J end by 1 base, with 8 bases between. Germline loops: CDR1 SEHNR, CDR2 FQNEAQ (reference sequence). This CDR3 spans 15 amino acids. The CDR3 coding sequence is TGTGCCAGCAGCTTAGCGGTGTCAGGCACAGATACGCAGTATTTT. Residues: CASSLAVSGTDTQYF.